This TCR beta chain was captured in a study of shared clonotypes between healthy human individuals. TCRdb keeps only in-frame clones here, not all; method: immunoSEQ multiplex PCR. The sample has nearly 2 million clones, about 95% seen once; the top ten hold 1.2%. CD8 cells classed as naive were CD45RO-negative and positively selected for CCR7, excluding terminally differentiated effector memory CD45RA+ cells. The CDR3 runs 13 residues. Germline V gives CDR1 MGHRA, CDR2 YSYEKL. Trimming cost V 8 bases and J 3 bases, with 14 bases left between them. The sample was naive CD8+ T cells sorted from blood. The rearrangement joins TRBV4-1 to TRBJ2-7; D not certain. The receptor's source is a man aged 18 to 30 in good health. CDR3 amino acids: CASSDGRNYEQYF. CDR3 in DNA: TGCGCCAGCTCGGACGGCCGAAACTACGAGCAGTACTTC.